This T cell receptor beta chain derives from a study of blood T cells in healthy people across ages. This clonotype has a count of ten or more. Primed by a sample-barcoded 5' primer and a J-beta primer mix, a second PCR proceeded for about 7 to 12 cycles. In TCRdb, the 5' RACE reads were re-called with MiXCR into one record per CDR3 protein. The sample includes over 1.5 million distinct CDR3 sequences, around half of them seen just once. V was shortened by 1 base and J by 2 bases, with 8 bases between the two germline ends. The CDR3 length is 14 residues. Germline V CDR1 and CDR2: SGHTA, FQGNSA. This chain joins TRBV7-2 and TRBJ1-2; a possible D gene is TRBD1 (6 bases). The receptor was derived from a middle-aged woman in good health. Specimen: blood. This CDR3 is CASSLVTGNYGYTF. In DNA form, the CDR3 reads TGTGCCAGCAGCTTAGTAACAGGGAACTATGGCTACACCTTC.